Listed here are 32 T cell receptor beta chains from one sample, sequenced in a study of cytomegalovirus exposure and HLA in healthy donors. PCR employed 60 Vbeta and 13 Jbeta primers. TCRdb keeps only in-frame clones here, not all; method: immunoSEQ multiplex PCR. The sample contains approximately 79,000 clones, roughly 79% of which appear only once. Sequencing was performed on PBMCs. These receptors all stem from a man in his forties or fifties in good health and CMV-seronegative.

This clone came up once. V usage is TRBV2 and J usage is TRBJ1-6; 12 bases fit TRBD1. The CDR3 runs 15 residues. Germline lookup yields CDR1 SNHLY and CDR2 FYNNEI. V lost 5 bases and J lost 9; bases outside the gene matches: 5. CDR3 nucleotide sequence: TGTGCCAGCAGTCCGGGACAGGGGGCAGGTTCACCCCTCCACTTT. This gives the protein CASSPGQGAGSPLHF.

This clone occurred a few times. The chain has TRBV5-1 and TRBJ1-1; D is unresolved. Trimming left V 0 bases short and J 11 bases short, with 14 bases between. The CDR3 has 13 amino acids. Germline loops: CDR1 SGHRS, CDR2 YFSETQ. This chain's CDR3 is CASSLADRQDAFF. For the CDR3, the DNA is TGCGCCAGCAGCTTGGCCGATCGCCAGGATGCTTTCTTT.

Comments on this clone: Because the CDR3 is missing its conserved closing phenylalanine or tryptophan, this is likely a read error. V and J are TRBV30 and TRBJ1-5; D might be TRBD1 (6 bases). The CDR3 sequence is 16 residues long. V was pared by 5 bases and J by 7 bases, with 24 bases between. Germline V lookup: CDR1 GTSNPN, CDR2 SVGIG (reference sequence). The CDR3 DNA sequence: TGTGCCTGGTCTTTCCGGGACACCCGAGGGACCCAGCCCCAGCATCTT. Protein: CAWSFRDTRGTQPQHL.

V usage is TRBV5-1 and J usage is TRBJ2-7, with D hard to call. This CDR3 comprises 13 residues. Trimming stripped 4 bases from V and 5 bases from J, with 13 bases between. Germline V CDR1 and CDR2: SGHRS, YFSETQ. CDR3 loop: CASSQQPGDEQYF. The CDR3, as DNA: TGCGCCAGCAGCCAGCAGCCGGGTGACGAGCAGTACTTC.

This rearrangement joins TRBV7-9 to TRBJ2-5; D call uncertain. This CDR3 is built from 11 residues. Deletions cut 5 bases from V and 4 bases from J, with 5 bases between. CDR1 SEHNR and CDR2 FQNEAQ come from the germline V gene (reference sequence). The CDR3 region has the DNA TGTGCCAGCAGCCGAGGAGAGACCCAGTACTTC. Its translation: CASSRGETQYF.

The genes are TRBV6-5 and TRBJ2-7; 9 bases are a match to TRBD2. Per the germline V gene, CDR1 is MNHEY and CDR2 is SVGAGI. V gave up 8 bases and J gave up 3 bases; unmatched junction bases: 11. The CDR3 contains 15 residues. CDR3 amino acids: CASGAGGTSNYEQYF. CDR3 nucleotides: TGTGCCAGCGGCGCGGGAGGGACCTCAAACTACGAGCAGTACTTC.

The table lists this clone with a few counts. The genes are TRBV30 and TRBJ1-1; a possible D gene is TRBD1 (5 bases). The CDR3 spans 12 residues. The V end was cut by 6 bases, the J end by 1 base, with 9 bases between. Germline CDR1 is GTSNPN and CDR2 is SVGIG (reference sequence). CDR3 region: CACTTGNTEAFF. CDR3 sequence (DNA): TGTGCCTGTACAACAGGGAACACTGAAGCTTTCTTT. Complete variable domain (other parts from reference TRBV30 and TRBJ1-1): SQTIHQWPATLVQPVGSPLSLECTVEGTSNPNLYWYRQAAGRGLQLLFYSVGIGQISSEVPQNLSASRPQDRQFILSSKKLLLSDSGFYLCACTTGNTEAFFGQGTRLTVV.

The CDR3 sequence: CASSIQGRETQYF. Here the CDR3 DNA reads TGTGCCAGCAGCATACAGGGACGGGAGACCCAGTACTTC. The J gene is TRBJ2-5, the V gene TRBV2; D may be TRBD1 (6 bases). Germline V lookup: CDR1 SNHLY, CDR2 FYNNEI. There are 13 residues in the CDR3. V was pared by 6 bases and J by 5 bases, with 13 bases between.

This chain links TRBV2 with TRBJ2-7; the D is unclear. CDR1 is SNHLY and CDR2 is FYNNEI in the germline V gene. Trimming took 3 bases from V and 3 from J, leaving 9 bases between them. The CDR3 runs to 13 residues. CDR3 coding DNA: TGTGCCAGCAGTGAGAACTCGTACTACGAGCAGTACTTC. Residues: CASSENSYYEQYF.

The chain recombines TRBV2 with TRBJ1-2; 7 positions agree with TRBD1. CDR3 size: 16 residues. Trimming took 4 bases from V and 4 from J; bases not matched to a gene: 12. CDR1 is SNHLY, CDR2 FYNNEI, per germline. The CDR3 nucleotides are TGTGCCAGCAGTGGGGTATCGGGACAGAGTAGCTATGGCTACACCTTC. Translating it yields CASSGVSGQSSYGYTF.

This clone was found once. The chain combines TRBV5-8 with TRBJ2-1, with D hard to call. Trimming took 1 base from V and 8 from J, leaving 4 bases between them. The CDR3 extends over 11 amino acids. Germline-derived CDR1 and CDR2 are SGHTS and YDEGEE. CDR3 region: CASSLFYEQFF. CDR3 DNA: TGTGCCAGCAGCTTGTTCTATGAGCAGTTCTTC.

As DNA, the CDR3 is TGTGCCAGCAGTAATAGACAGGGCGGGACTGAAGCTTTCTTT. This codes for CASSNRQGGTEAFF. The gene calls are TRBV2 and TRBJ1-1; TRBD1 agrees at 7 bases. CDR1 is SNHLY, CDR2 FYNNEI, per germline. There are 14 residues in the CDR3. Unmatched junction bases numbered 8, after V lost 5 bases and J lost 5 bases. Combining the CDR3 with reference TRBV2 and TRBJ1-1 gives the whole variable domain EPEVTQTPSHQVTQMGQEVILRCVPISNHLYFYWYRQILGQKVEFLVSFYNNEISEKSEIFDDQFSVERPDGSNFTLKIRSTKLEDSAMYFCASSNRQGGTEAFFGQGTRLTVV.

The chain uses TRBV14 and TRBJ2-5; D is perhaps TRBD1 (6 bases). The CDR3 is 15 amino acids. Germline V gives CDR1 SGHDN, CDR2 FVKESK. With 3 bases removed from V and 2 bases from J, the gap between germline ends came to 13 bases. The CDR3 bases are TGTGCCAGCAGCCACCAACAGGGAGTACAAGAGACCCAGTACTTC. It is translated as CASSHQQGVQETQYF. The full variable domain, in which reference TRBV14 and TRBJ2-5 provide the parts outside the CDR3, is EAGVTQFPSHSVIEKGQTVTLRCDPISGHDNLYWYRRVMGKEIKFLLHFVKESKQDESGMPNNRFLAERTGGTYSTLKVQPAELEDSGVYFCASSHQQGVQETQYFGPGTRLLVL.

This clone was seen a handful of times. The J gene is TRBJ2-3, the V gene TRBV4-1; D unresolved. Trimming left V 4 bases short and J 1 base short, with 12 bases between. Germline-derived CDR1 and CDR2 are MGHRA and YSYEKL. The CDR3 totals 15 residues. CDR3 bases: TGCGCCAGCAGCCGAGGTGTACCCCGCACAGATACGCAGTATTTT. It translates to CASSRGVPRTDTQYF.

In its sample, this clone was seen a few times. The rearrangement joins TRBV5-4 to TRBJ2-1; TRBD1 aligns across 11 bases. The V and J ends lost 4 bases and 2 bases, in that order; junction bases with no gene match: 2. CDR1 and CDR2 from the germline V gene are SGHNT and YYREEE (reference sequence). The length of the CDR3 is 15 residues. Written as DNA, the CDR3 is TGTGCCAGCAGCAAGGGACAGGGGGCCTACAATGAGCAGTTCTTC. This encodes CASSKGQGAYNEQFF.

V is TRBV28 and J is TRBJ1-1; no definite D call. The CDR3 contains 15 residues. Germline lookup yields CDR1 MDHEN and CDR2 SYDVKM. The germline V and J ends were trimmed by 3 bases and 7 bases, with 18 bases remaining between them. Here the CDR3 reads CASSFAGDGNGEAFF. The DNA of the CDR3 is TGTGCCAGCAGTTTCGCTGGAGACGGGAATGGTGAAGCTTTCTTT.

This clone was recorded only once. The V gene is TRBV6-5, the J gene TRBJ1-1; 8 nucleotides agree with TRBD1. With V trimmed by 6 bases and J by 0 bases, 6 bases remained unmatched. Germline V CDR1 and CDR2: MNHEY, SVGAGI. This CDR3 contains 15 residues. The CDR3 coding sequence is TGTGCCAGCAGCCGCAGGGGGCTCATGAACACTGAAGCTTTCTTT. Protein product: CASSRRGLMNTEAFF.

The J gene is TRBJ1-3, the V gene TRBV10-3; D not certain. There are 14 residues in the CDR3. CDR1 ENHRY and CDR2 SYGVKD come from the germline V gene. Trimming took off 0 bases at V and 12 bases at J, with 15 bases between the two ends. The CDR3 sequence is CAISESTLGTIIYF. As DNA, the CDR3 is TGTGCCATCAGTGAGTCGACGCTAGGAACAATCATATATTTT.

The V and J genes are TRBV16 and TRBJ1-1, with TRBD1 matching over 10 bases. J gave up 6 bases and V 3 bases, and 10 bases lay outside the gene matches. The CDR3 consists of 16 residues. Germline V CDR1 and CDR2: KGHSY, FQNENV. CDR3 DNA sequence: TGTGCCAGCAGCCACCTCGACAGGGGGCGACTTGCTGAAGCTTTCTTT. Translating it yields CASSHLDRGRLAEAFF.

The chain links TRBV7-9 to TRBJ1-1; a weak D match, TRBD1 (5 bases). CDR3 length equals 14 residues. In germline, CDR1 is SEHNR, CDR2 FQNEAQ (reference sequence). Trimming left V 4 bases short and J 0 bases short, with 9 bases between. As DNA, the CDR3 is TGTGCCAGCAGCTCGTGGGGCTTGAACACTGAAGCTTTCTTT. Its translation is CASSSWGLNTEAFF.

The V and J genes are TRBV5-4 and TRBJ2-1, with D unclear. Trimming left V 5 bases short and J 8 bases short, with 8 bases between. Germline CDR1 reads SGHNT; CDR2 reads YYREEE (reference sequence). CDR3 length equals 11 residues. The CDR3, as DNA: TGTGCCAGCAGTCTGACTTATGAGCAGTTCTTC. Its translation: CASSLTYEQFF.

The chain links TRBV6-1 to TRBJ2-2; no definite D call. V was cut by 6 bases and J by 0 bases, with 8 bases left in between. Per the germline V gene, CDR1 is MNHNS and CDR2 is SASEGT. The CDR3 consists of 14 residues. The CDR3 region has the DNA TGTGCCAGCAGCCAAATCCCGAACACCGGGGAGCTGTTTTTT. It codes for CASSQIPNTGELFF.

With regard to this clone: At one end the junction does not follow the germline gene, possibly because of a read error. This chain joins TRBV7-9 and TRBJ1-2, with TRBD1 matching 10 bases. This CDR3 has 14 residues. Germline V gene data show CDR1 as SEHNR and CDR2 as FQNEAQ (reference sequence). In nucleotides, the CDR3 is TGTTCCAGCAGCTTTGACAGGGGGCGCCGAGGCTACACCTTC. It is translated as CSSSFDRGRRGYTF.

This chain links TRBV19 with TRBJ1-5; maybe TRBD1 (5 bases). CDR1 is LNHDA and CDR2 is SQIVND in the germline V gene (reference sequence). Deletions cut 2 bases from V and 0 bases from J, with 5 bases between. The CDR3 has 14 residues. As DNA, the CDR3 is TGTGCCAGTAGTATACAGGGTAGCAATCAGCCCCAGCATTTT. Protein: CASSIQGSNQPQHF.

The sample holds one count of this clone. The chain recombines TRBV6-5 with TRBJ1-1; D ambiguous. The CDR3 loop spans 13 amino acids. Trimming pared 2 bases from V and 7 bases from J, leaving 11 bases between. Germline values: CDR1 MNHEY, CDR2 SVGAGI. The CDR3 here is CASSYNSGHEAFF. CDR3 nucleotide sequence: TGTGCCAGCAGTTACAACAGTGGCCATGAAGCTTTCTTT.

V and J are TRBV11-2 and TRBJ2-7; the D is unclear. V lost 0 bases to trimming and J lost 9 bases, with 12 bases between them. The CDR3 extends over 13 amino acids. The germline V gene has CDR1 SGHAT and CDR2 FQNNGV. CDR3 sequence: CASSLDLNSAQYF. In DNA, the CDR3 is TGTGCCAGCAGCTTAGATCTCAACTCTGCGCAGTACTTC. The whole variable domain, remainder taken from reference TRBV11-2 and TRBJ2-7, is EAGVAQSPRYKIIEKRQSVAFWCNPISGHATLYWYQQILGQGPKLLIQFQNNGVVDDSQLPKDRFSAERLKGVDSTLKIQPAKLEDSAVYLCASSLDLNSAQYFGPGTRLTVT.

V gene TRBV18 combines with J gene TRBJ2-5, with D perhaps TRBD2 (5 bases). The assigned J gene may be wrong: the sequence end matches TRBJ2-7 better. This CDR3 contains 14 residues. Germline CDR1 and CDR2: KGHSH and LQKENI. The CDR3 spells CASSSPGDFYEQYF. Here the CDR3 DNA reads TGTGCCAGCTCATCTCCCGGGGATTTCTACGAGCAGTACTTC.

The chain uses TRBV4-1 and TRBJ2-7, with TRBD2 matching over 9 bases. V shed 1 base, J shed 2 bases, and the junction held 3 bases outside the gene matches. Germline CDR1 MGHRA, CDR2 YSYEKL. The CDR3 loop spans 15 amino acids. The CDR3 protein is CASSQGASGTYEQYF. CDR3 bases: TGCGCCAGCAGCCAAGGGGCTAGCGGGACCTACGAGCAGTACTTC.

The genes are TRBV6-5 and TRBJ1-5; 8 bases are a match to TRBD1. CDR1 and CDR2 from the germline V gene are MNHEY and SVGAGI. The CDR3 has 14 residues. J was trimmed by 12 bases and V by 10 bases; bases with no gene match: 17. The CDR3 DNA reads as TGTGCCACCCAGCGAGTACAGGGGGATGTTGGCCAGCATTTT. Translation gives CATQRVQGDVGQHF.

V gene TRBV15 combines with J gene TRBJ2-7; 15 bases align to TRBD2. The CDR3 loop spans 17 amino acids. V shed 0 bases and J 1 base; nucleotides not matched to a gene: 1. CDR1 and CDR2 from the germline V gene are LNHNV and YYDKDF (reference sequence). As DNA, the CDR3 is TGTGCCACCAGCAGAGATGGGACTAGCGGGAGGTCCTACGAGCAGTACTTC. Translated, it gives CATSRDGTSGRSYEQYF. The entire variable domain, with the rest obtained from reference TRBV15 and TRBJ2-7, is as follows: DAMVIQNPRYQVTQFGKPVTLSCSQTLNHNVMYWYQQKSSQAPKLLFHYYDKDFNNEADTPDNFQSRRPNTSFCFLDIRSPGLGDTAMYLCATSRDGTSGRSYEQYFGPGTRLTVT.

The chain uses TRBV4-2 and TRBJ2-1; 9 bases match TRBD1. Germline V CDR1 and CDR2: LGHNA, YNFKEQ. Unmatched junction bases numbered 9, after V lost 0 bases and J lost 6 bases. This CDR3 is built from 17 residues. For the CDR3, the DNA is TGTGCCAGCAGCCAAGAGTCGGGGGGACAGGGTCGCAATGAGCAGTTCTTC. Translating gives CASSQESGGQGRNEQFF.

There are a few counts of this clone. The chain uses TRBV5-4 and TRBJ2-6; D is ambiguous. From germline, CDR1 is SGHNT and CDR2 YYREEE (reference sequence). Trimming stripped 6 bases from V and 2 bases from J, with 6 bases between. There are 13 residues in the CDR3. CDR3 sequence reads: CASTLPGANVLTF. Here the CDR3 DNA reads TGTGCCAGCACCCTCCCTGGGGCCAACGTCCTGACTTTC.